This record covers a single TCR beta chain. Its target is not known. PCR amplification relied on 60 Vbeta primers (plus 13 Jbeta primers). Produced via immunoSEQ multiplex PCR; TCRdb's table is partial and in-frame only. The table records 180,000 or so clones, roughly three quarters of them present only once. This entry comes from a study of cytomegalovirus exposure and HLA in healthy donors. Turning to the study itself: One earlier analysis, a look at 180 million or so T cells, found more than 100 million unique TCR beta sequences. The study, taken as a whole, reports: Sequencing likely produced, as an artifact, a cluster of highly shared sequence variants.

Unmatched junction bases numbered 2, after V lost 3 bases and J lost 1 base. The CDR3 loop spans 15 amino acids. The germline V gene encodes CDR1 MNHNS and CDR2 SASEGT. This chain uses TRBV6-1 with TRBJ2-3, with TRBD2 matching 9 bases. The TCR sequence derives from a male donor in good health and CMV-seronegative. The sequenced sample consisted of PBMCs. The chain's CDR3 is CASSEIAGGTDTQYF. In nucleotides, the CDR3 is TGTGCCAGCAGTGAGATAGCGGGGGGCACAGATACGCAGTATTTT.